This TCR beta chain is drawn from a study of cytomegalovirus exposure and HLA in healthy donors. Overall study results and limits: An apparent linkage of common viral pathogens to several of the most significant clusters emerged in a later analysis. Solely CMV serostatus was available to characterize immune exposure. Rare TCR sequences dominated, though some public TCRs recurred in many donors.

This clone was found a few times. Antigen: not known. Trimming took off 4 bases at V and 3 bases at J, with 12 bases between the two ends. In germline, CDR1 is SGHNT, CDR2 YYREEE (reference sequence). The CDR3 runs 14 residues. PCR primers comprised 60 Vbeta and 13 Jbeta primers. Here immunoSEQ multiplex PCR was the method, and the copy in TCRdb shows in-frame clones only, minus some. The profile covers about 150,000 clones, with 80% appearing a single time and about 5.6% taken by the ten largest. The clonotype was recovered from a woman in her thirties or forties in good health and CMV-seropositive. Sequenced input: PBMCs. The chain recombines TRBV5-4 with TRBJ2-3; tentatively, D is TRBD2 (5 bases). CDR3 in DNA: TGTGCCAGCAGCGAGGGATTACTTACAGATACGCAGTATTTT. This gives the protein CASSEGLLTDTQYF.